This T cell receptor (beta chain) was observed in a study of T cells in localized non-small cell lung cancer. Findings and caveats of the study: A median of roughly 52 of the top 100 tumor clones appeared in adjacent lung, which was paired and uninvolved. Compared with tumor, uninvolved adjacent lung displayed greater T cell clonality, ranking highest overall. Longer overall survival associated with higher blood T cell density; shorter survival with higher adjacent-lung clonality. Owing to sequencing of a solitary tumor region, heterogeneity cannot be discounted.

The CDR3 consists of 14 residues. Germline CDR1 is SQVTM and CDR2 is ANQGSEA. The ends lost 6 bases at V and 1 base at J; junction bases unmatched: 7. This clone was recorded only once. Its antigen remains unknown. Only in-frame clones appear in the TCRdb table, and some are missing; sequencing was by immunoSEQ multiplex PCR. Seen here are over 8,500 clones, 85% observed once, and the top ten hold over 7%. The TCR was taken from a male donor at least 60 years old with stage III lung adenocarcinoma. The material was peripheral blood, obtained before any cancer treatment. The chain joins TRBV29-1 to TRBJ2-3; the match to TRBD1 covers 7 bases. CDR3 amino acids: CSVVGQMGTDTQYF. For the CDR3, the DNA is TGCAGCGTGGTGGGACAGATGGGCACAGATACGCAGTATTTT.